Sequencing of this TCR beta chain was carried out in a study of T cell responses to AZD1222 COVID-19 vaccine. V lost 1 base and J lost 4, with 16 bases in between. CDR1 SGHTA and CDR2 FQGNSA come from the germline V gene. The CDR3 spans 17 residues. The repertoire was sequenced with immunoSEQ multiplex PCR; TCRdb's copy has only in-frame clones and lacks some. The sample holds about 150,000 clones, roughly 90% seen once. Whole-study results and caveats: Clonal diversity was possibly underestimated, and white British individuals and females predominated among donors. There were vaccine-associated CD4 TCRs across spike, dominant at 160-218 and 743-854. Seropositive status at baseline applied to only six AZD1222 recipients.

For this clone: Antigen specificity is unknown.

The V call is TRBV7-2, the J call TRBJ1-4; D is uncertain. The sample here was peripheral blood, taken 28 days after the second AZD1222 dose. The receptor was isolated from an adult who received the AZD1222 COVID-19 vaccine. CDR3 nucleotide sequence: TGTGCCAGCAGCTTAGAACCTTACCTACGCGTTAATGAAAAACTGTTTTTT. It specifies CASSLEPYLRVNEKLFF.